This T cell receptor beta chain is drawn from a study of shared clonotypes between healthy human individuals. Study information: The donor group consisted of a couple of women and a few men, aged 18 to 49. CD8 memory received one plate per donor, CD8 naive two, CD4 memory three and CD4 naive three. General observations from the study: In general, naive subsets displayed greater estimated richness than memory subsets did.

This CDR3 comprises 14 residues. The V gene lost 3 bases and the J gene lost 2 bases, with 12 bases spanning the gap. Per germline, CDR1 GTSNPN and CDR2 SVGIG (reference sequence). With regard to this clone: Its cognate antigen is unknown. Other DNA sequences within the sample encode an identical CDR3.

The assay was carried out at the deep level. Sequencing was performed with immunoSEQ multiplex PCR; in TCRdb, only in-frame clones are kept and a portion is missing. The sample includes roughly 2.6 million clones, approximately 94% of them seen just once. The source of this sequence is a man between 18 and 29 years old in good health. Sample: naive CD4+ T cells sorted from blood. Subset defined: CD45RA+ positively selected. This chain joins TRBV30 and TRBJ2-3; D is possibly TRBD2 (6 bases). The CDR3 nucleotides are TGTGCCTGGAGCGGGGGACCACCCACAGATACGCAGTATTTT. Its translation: CAWSGGPPTDTQYF.